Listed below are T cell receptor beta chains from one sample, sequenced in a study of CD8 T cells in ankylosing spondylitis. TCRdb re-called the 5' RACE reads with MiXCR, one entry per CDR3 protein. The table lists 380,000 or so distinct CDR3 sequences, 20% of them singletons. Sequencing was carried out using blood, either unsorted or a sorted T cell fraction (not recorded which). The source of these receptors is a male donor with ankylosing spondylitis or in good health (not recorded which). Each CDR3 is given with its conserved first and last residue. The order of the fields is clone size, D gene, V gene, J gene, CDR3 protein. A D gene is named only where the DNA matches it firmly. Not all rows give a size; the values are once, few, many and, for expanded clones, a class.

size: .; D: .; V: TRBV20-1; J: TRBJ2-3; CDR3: CSASGGGDGLWGRVDTQYF
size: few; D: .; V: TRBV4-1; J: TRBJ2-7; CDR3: CASSQIDGYEQYF
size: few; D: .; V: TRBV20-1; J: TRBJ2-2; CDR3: CSARDRGANTGELFF
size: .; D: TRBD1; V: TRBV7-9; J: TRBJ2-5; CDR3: CASSLGDSKETQYF
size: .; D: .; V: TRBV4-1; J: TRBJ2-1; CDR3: CASSQDWREQFF
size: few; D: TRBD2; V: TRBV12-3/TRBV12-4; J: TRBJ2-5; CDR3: CASGGAGLDQETQYF
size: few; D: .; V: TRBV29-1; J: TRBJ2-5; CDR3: CSFSLGQNTQYF
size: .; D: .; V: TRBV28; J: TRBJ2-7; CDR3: CASSFRDGYEQYF
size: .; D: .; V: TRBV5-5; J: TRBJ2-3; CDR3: CASSLLPTGVTDTQYF
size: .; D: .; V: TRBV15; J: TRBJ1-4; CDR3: CATSSRGKLFF
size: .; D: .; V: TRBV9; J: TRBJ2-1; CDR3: CASSVEGGPEQFF